Presented here are 2 T cell receptor beta chains from one specimen sequenced in a study of blood T cells in healthy people across ages. For the second PCR, which ran for 7 to 11 cycles, a sample-barcoded 5' primer and a J-beta primer mix were used. TCRdb redid the calling of the 5' RACE reads with MiXCR, one entry per CDR3 protein. The sample has some 1.7 million distinct CDR3 sequences; roughly 30% are singletons. Sequenced: blood. All receptors derive from a woman aged 30 to 39 in good health.

V gene TRBV4-1 combines with J gene TRBJ2-7; weak D call: TRBD1 (7 bases). The V and J ends lost 4 bases and 5 bases respectively, with 15 bases between them. Germline V gene data show CDR1 as MGHRA and CDR2 as YSYEKL. CDR3 length: 14 residues. The CDR3 coding sequence is TGCGCCAGCAGCCCGGAGGGGGCGCGGAACGAGCAGTACTTC. This codes for CASSPEGARNEQYF.

This clonotype came up a few times. The CDR3 sequence: CSARSGRGNQPQHF. CDR3 coding DNA: TGCAGTGCTAGGAGTGGGAGGGGCAATCAGCCCCAGCATTTT. The chain carries TRBV20-1 and TRBJ1-5; no clear D. Trimming pared 3 bases from V and 2 bases from J, leaving 11 bases between. Per the germline V gene, CDR1 is DFQATT and CDR2 is SNEGSKA (reference sequence). There are 14 residues in the CDR3.